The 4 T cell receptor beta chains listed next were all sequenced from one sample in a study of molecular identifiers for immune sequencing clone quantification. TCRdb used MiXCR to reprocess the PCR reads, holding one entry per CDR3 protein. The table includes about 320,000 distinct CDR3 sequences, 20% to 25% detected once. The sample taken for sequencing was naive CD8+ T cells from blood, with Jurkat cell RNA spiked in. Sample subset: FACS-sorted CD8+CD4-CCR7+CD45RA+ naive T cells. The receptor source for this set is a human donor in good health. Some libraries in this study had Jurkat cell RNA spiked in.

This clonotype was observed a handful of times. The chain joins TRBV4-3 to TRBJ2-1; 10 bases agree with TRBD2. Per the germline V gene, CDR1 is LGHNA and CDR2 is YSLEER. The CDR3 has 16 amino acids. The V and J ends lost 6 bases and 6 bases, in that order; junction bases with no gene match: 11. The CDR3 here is CASSSNRGLASNEQFF. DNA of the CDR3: TGCGCCAGCAGTTCAAACCGGGGACTAGCGAGCAATGAGCAGTTCTTC.

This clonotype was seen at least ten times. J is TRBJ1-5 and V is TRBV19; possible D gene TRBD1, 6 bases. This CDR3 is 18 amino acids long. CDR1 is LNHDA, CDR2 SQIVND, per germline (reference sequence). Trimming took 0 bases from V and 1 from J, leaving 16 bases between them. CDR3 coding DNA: TGTGCCAGTAGTATAGATCTTCGGGGGGCGAGAAGCAATCAGCCCCAGCATTTT. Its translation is CASSIDLRGARSNQPQHF.

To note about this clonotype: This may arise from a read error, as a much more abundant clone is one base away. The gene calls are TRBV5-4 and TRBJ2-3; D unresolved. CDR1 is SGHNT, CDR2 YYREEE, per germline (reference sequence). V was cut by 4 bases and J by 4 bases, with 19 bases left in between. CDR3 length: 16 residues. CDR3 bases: TGTGCCAGCAGCCCACCGGGCCCAATCGTATCAGATACGCAGTATTTT. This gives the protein CASSPPGPIVSDTQYF.

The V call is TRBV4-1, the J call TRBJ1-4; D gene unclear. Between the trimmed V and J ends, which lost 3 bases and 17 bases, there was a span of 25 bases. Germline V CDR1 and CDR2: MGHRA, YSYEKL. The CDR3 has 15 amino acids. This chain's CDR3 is CASSQVQADNEKPFF. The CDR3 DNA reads TGCGCCAGCAGCCAGGTGCAGGCAGATAATGAAAAACCCTTTTTT.